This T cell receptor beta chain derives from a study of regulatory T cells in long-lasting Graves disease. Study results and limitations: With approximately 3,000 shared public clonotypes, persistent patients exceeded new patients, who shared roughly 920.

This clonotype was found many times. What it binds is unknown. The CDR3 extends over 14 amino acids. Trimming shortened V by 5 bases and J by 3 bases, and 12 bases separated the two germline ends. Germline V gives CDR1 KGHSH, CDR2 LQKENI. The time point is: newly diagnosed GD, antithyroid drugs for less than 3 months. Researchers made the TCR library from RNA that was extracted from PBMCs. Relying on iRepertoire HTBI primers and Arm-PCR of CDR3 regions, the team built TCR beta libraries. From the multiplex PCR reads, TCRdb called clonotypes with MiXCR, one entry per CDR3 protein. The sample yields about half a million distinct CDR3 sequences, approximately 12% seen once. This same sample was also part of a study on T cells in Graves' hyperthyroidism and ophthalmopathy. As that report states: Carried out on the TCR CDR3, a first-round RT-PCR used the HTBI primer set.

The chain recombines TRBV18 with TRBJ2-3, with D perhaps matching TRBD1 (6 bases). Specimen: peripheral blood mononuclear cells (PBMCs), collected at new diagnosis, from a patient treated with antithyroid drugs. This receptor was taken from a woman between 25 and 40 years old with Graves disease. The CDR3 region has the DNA TGTGCCAGCTCAGACAGGACGATAACAGATACGCAGTATTTT. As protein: CASSDRTITDTQYF.